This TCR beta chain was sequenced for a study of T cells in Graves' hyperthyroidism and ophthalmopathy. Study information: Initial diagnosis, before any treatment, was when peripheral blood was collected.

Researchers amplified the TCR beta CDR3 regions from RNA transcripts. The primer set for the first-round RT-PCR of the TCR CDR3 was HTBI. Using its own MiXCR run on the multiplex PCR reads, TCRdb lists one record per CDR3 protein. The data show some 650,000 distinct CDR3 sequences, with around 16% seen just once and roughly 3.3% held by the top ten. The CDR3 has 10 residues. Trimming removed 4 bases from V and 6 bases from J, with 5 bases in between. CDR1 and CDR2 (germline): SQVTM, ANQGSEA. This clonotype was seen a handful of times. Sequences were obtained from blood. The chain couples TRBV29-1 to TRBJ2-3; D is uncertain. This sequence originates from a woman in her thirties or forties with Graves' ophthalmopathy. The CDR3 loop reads CSVADDTQYF. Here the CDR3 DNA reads TGCAGCGTTGCAGACGATACGCAGTATTTT.